This T cell receptor beta chain was identified during a study of blood T cell repertoires in COVID-19. The assay was immunoSEQ multiplex PCR, and TCRdb's table has in-frame clones only and misses some. The table has about 160,000 clones, roughly 80% seen once; the top ten hold less than 4%. The CDR3 extends over 15 amino acids. V shed 6 bases, J shed 4 bases, and the junction held 7 bases outside the gene matches. Germline loops: CDR1 MNHEY, CDR2 SMNVEV (reference sequence). Sample: PBMCs or T cells enriched from blood (not recorded which). This clonotype originated in a woman aged 60-75 years who had recovered from COVID-19. The gene calls are TRBV27 and TRBJ2-3; 10 bases are shared with TRBD2. CDR3 in DNA: TGTGCCAGCAGCGAGCGGGGGGGCCTCGCAGATACGCAGTATTTT. Translated, it gives CASSERGGLADTQYF.